The 31 T cell receptor beta chains presented below share a single source sample, sequenced in a study of blood T cell repertoires in COVID-19. TCRdb keeps only in-frame clones here, not all; method: immunoSEQ multiplex PCR. The table lists 130,000 to 150,000 clones, about 90% of them singletons. The specimen was PBMCs or T cells enriched from blood (not recorded which). These receptors all stem from a man aged 55 to 70 who had recovered from COVID-19.

The chain uses TRBV11-2 and TRBJ2-2, with D tentatively TRBD2 (6 bases). The CDR3 runs to 15 residues. The germline V and J ends were trimmed by 1 base and 4 bases, with 10 bases remaining between them. The germline V gene encodes CDR1 SGHAT and CDR2 FQNNGV. The chain's CDR3 is CASSLVTGVTGELFF. Here the CDR3 DNA reads TGTGCCAGCAGCTTAGTGACGGGGGTCACCGGGGAGCTGTTTTTT.

The chain uses TRBV19 and TRBJ2-2; TRBD1 matches at 11 bases. Germline CDR1 reads LNHDA; CDR2 reads SQIVND (reference sequence). V lost 8 bases, J lost 4 bases, and 3 bases stayed unmatched. The CDR3 is 14 amino acids. CDR3 DNA: TGTGCCAGTGCCGGGACAGGGGGCACCGGGGAGCTGTTTTTT. Translated, it gives CASAGTGGTGELFF.

The genes are TRBV6-1 and TRBJ1-1; D not resolved. The CDR3 sequence is 13 residues long. CDR1 is MNHNS, CDR2 SASEGT, per germline. The V gene lost 2 bases and the J gene lost 1 base, with 5 bases spanning the gap. This CDR3 reads CASSEQKNTEAFF. CDR3 sequence (DNA): TGTGCCAGCAGTGAACAGAAGAACACTGAAGCTTTCTTT.

The chain joins TRBV28 to TRBJ1-6, with 8 bases lining up with TRBD1. CDR1 MDHEN and CDR2 SYDVKM come from the germline V gene. This CDR3 contains 12 residues. Trimming removed 10 bases from V and 9 bases from J; junction bases left unmatched: 5. The CDR3 spells CATRTGPSPLHF. In DNA form, the CDR3 reads TGTGCCACCCGGACAGGGCCTTCACCCCTCCACTTT. The whole variable domain, remainder taken from reference TRBV28 and TRBJ1-6, is DVKVTQSSRYLVKRTGEKVFLECVQDMDHENMFWYRQDPGLGLRLIYFSYDVKMKEKGDIPEGYSVSREKKERFSLILESASTNQTSMYLCATRTGPSPLHFGNGTRLTVT.

V and J are TRBV27 and TRBJ1-1; D remains ambiguous. Trimming pared 6 bases from V and 4 bases from J, leaving 15 bases between. This CDR3 region has 14 residues. Per germline, CDR1 MNHEY and CDR2 SMNVEV (reference sequence). The CDR3 bases are TGTGCCAGCAGATACAGCGAGGAGGTCACTGAAGCTTTCTTT. This codes for CASRYSEEVTEAFF.

In DNA, the CDR3 is TGTGCCAGCAGCTTAGCTCAAGGAGGGAATGAGCAGTTCTTC. Translation gives CASSLAQGGNEQFF. This chain uses TRBV7-9 with TRBJ2-1, with D perhaps matching TRBD2 (6 bases). Germline V gene data show CDR1 as SEHNR and CDR2 as FQNEAQ (reference sequence). This CDR3 has 14 residues. Trimming took 0 bases from V and 7 from J, leaving 10 bases between them.

The chain carries TRBV5-4 and TRBJ2-3; 7 nucleotides align to TRBD2. The CDR3 consists of 15 residues. V trimming: 6 bases; J trimming: 3 bases; junction bases outside the gene matches: 10. Germline CDR1 is SGHNT and CDR2 is YYREEE (reference sequence). CDR3 region: CASKLSAGETDTQYF. The CDR3 nucleotides read TGTGCCAGCAAACTCAGCGCGGGAGAGACAGATACGCAGTATTTT.

The chain recombines TRBV28 with TRBJ1-1; D remains unclear. The V gene's germline CDR1 is MDHEN and CDR2 SYDVKM. The ends were cut back, 2 bases at V and 7 bases at J, with 8 bases in the middle. The CDR3 consists of 12 residues. The chain's CDR3 is CASSLARFEAFF. The CDR3, as DNA: TGTGCCAGCAGTTTAGCGCGCTTTGAAGCTTTCTTT.

This clone appeared a few times. The genes are TRBV5-1 and TRBJ2-3; D possibly corresponds to TRBD2 (6 bases). Germline CDR1 is SGHRS and CDR2 is YFSETQ. The CDR3 contains 15 residues. Trimming stripped 2 bases from V and 4 bases from J, with 14 bases between. The CDR3 loop reads CASSFEGASADTQYF. The CDR3 nucleotides are TGCGCCAGCAGCTTTGAGGGAGCTAGCGCAGATACGCAGTATTTT.

DNA for the CDR3: TGTGCCAGCAGCCCACAGGGGGCGATGGGGGAAAAACTGTTTTTT. Its protein product is CASSPQGAMGEKLFF. The chain uses TRBV5-5 and TRBJ1-4, with 9 bases aligning to TRBD1. Per germline, CDR1 SGHKS and CDR2 YYEKEE (reference sequence). CDR3 length equals 15 residues. V lost 4 bases, J lost 8 bases, and 9 bases stayed unmatched.

The genes are TRBV28 and TRBJ2-7, with 9 positions matching TRBD2. The CDR3 extends over 16 amino acids. Germline assignment: CDR1 MDHEN and CDR2 SYDVKM. With 4 bases clipped from V and 2 bases from J, the junction kept 9 bases outside the gene matches. CDR3 sequence: CASSSPGLALAYEQYF. The CDR3 bases are TGTGCCAGCAGTTCCCCCGGACTAGCGTTGGCCTACGAGCAGTACTTC.

The rearrangement links TRBV27 to TRBJ1-2, with 7 positions matching TRBD1. V lost 1 base, J lost 4 bases, and 6 bases stayed unmatched. Germline V gives CDR1 MNHEY, CDR2 SMNVEV (reference sequence). This CDR3 contains 15 residues. DNA for the CDR3: TGTGCCAGCAGTTTATTTGTGGGACAGAGCTATGGCTACACCTTC. It is translated as CASSLFVGQSYGYTF.

The chain recombines TRBV6-5 with TRBJ2-1; the match to TRBD2 covers 14 bases. With V trimmed by 5 bases and J by 11 bases, 5 bases remained unmatched. Germline values: CDR1 MNHEY, CDR2 SVGAGI. The CDR3 has 14 amino acids. The CDR3 bases are TGTGCCAGCAGTCTGGGACTAGCGGGAGTTAAGCAGTTCTTC. It codes for CASSLGLAGVKQFF.

The chain employs TRBV6-1 and TRBJ2-5; 11 bases are shared with TRBD2. V lost 2 bases to trimming and J lost 5 bases; unmatched junction nucleotides: 7. The CDR3 runs to 16 residues. Germline CDR1 and CDR2: MNHNS and SASEGT. CDR3 bases: TGTGCCAGCAGTGAACGGGGACTAGCGGCGGGGGAGACCCAGTACTTC. The encoded protein is CASSERGLAAGETQYF.

The genes are TRBV10-2 and TRBJ1-1, with D possibly matching TRBD1 (6 bases). Per the germline V gene, CDR1 is WSHSY and CDR2 is SAAADI. The CDR3 extends over 14 amino acids. Trimming stripped 3 bases from V and 1 base from J, with 9 bases between. CDR3 sequence reads: CASSEQGPNTEAFF. CDR3 sequence (DNA): TGCGCCAGCAGTGAACAGGGTCCGAACACTGAAGCTTTCTTT.

The chain uses TRBV11-2 and TRBJ1-2; D may be TRBD1 (5 bases). This CDR3 spans 15 amino acids. CDR1 SGHAT and CDR2 FQNNGV come from the germline V gene. V lost 0 bases to trimming and J lost 4 bases, with 12 bases between them. DNA of the CDR3: TGTGCCAGCAGCTTAGACCCGGCAGGGCTCTATGGCTACACCTTC. It yields the protein CASSLDPAGLYGYTF.

The chain uses TRBV5-4 and TRBJ2-7; 7 bases line up with TRBD1. J lost 3 bases, V lost 4 bases, and 7 bases had no gene match. The CDR3 is 14 amino acids. Germline CDR1 SGHNT, CDR2 YYREEE (reference sequence). CDR3 sequence reads: CASSRDGDSYEQYF. The CDR3 DNA follows: TGTGCCAGCAGCCGGGACGGGGACAGCTACGAGCAGTACTTC.

This chain connects TRBV20-1 to TRBJ1-2, with unresolved D. V was pared by 3 bases and J by 2 bases, with 13 bases between. The V gene's germline CDR1 is DFQATT and CDR2 SNEGSKA (reference sequence). The CDR3 covers 14 residues. The CDR3 loop reads CSASDGGWNYGYTF. The CDR3 DNA reads as TGCAGTGCTAGTGATGGCGGGTGGAACTATGGCTACACCTTC.

The rearrangement uses TRBV18 and TRBJ1-5, with D possibly TRBD1 on 6 matching bases. Trimming shortened V by 4 bases and J by 0 bases, and 13 bases separated the two germline ends. The CDR3 extends over 16 amino acids. Germline V gives CDR1 KGHSH, CDR2 LQKENI. The CDR3, as DNA: TGTGCCAGCTCACGAGGGACACGAAATAGCAATCAGCCCCAGCATTTT. Translating gives CASSRGTRNSNQPQHF.

The chain links TRBV18 to TRBJ2-5, with TRBD1 matching over 9 bases. Germline assignment: CDR1 KGHSH and CDR2 LQKENI. This CDR3 is 17 amino acids long. V lost 1 base to trimming and J lost 5 bases; unmatched junction nucleotides: 11. The CDR3 nucleotides are TGTGCCAGCTCACCACTCTCCGGACAGGGGAACGGGGAGACCCAGTACTTC. Amino acids: CASSPLSGQGNGETQYF. Full variable domain (remainder filled in from reference TRBV18 and TRBJ2-5): NAGVMQNPRHLVRRRGQEARLRCSPMKGHSHVYWYRQLPEEGLKFMVYLQKENIIDESGMPKERFSAEFPKEGPSILRIQQVVRGDSAAYFCASSPLSGQGNGETQYFGPGTRLLVL.

The J gene is TRBJ1-2, the V gene TRBV28, with 7 bases aligning to TRBD1. J was trimmed by 4 bases and V by 6 bases; bases with no gene match: 8. The length of the CDR3 is 14 residues. CDR1 and CDR2 from the germline V gene are MDHEN and SYDVKM. The CDR3 here is CASSYPGQSYGYTF. CDR3 sequence (DNA): TGTGCCAGCAGCTACCCGGGACAGAGCTATGGCTACACCTTC.

V gene TRBV15 combines with J gene TRBJ1-2; D is unresolved. The CDR3 is made up of 16 amino acids. Per germline, CDR1 LNHNV and CDR2 YYDKDF (reference sequence). The V gene lost 0 bases and the J gene lost 4 bases, with 15 bases spanning the gap. This CDR3 reads CATSRDRIGERYGYTF. For the CDR3, the DNA is TGTGCCACCAGCAGAGATCGGATTGGGGAGCGCTATGGCTACACCTTC.

The rearrangement joins TRBV7-6 to TRBJ2-7, with 9 bases lining up with TRBD2. Germline CDR1 and CDR2: SGHVS and FNYEAQ. Losses at the gene ends were 1 base for V and 3 bases for J; bases not matched to a gene: 4. This CDR3 is 15 amino acids long. CDR3 nucleotide sequence: TGTGCCAGCAGCTTAGAGCGGGGGGCAAACTACGAGCAGTACTTC. This gives the protein CASSLERGANYEQYF.

The genes are TRBV7-9 and TRBJ1-4; D is undetermined. CDR3 length: 15 amino acids. The germline V gene has CDR1 SEHNR and CDR2 FQNEAQ (reference sequence). V lost 4 bases, J lost 3 bases, and 12 bases lay in between. The CDR3 here is CASSSVGGPNEKLFF. DNA of the CDR3: TGTGCCAGCAGCTCAGTAGGAGGTCCTAATGAAAAACTGTTTTTT.

This clone has just a few counts. The chain is built from TRBV9 and TRBJ2-5; 9 bases agree with TRBD1. V shed 1 base, J shed 4 bases, and the junction held 5 bases outside the gene matches. The germline V gene has CDR1 SGDLS and CDR2 YYNGEE. The CDR3 is 15 amino acids. The CDR3 DNA reads TGTGCCAGCAGCGTAAGGGACAGGGAGGTAGAGACCCAGTACTTC. Its translation: CASSVRDREVETQYF. Using reference TRBV9 and TRBJ2-5 for the parts outside the CDR3, the full variable domain is DSGVTQTPKHLITATGQRVTLRCSPRSGDLSVYWYQQSLDQGLQFLIQYYNGEERAKGNILERFSAQQFPDLHSELNLSSLELGDSALYFCASSVRDREVETQYFGPGTRLLVL.

Written as DNA, the CDR3 is TGTGCCAGCAGCTTGGTACTAGCGGGGGGTTCAGATACGCAGTATTTT. This translates into CASSLVLAGGSDTQYF. The V gene is TRBV5-5, the J gene TRBJ2-3; 12 bases map to TRBD2. CDR1 and CDR2 (germline): SGHKS, YYEKEE (reference sequence). The CDR3 is 16 residues long. V gave up 0 bases and J gave up 4 bases; unmatched junction bases: 3.

Here the CDR3 reads CAWGTGQGEQFF. The CDR3 region has the DNA TGTGCCTGGGGGACAGGCCAAGGGGAGCAGTTCTTC. The V call is TRBV30, the J call TRBJ2-1; 8 bases line up with TRBD1. V dropped 5 bases and J dropped 10; count of bases not matched to a gene: 7. Germline-derived CDR1 and CDR2 are GTSNPN and SVGIG (reference sequence). The CDR3 length is 12 residues.

The chain joins TRBV6-5 to TRBJ1-1; the D gene is possibly TRBD1 (6 bases). CDR1 is MNHEY and CDR2 is SVGAGI in the germline V gene. Trimming removed 8 bases at V and 7 bases at J, with 17 bases between. The length of the CDR3 is 13 residues. The CDR3 is CASLRYREGEAFF. CDR3 coding DNA: TGTGCCAGCCTACGATACAGGGAGGGTGAAGCTTTCTTT.

The chain recombines TRBV3-1 (or the pseudogene TRBV3-2) with TRBJ2-1; the match to TRBD2 covers 8 bases. In germline, CDR1 is LGHDT, CDR2 YNNKEL (reference sequence). The CDR3 contains 14 residues. The trim removed 4 bases at V and 6 bases at J, leaving 5 bases unmatched. The CDR3 nucleotides read TGTGCCAGCAGCCCAGGACTAGCCCCCAATGAGCAGTTCTTC. This gives the protein CASSPGLAPNEQFF.

The V gene is TRBV7-6, the J gene TRBJ2-7; possible D gene TRBD1, 6 bases. There are 13 residues in the CDR3. Trimming stripped 1 base from V and 6 bases from J, with 10 bases between. The V gene's germline CDR1 is SGHVS and CDR2 FNYEAQ. CDR3 nucleotides: TGTGCCAGCAGCTTAGACAGGGTGGGCGAGCAGTACTTC. Encoded protein: CASSLDRVGEQYF.

V usage is TRBV19 and J usage is TRBJ1-2; D call uncertain. V was clipped by 0 bases and J by 4 bases, with 12 bases between them. This CDR3 contains 15 residues. Germline assignment: CDR1 LNHDA and CDR2 SQIVND (reference sequence). CDR3 DNA: TGTGCCAGTAGTATAGAGGCAGGAATTAGCTATGGCTACACCTTC. Translating gives CASSIEAGISYGYTF.